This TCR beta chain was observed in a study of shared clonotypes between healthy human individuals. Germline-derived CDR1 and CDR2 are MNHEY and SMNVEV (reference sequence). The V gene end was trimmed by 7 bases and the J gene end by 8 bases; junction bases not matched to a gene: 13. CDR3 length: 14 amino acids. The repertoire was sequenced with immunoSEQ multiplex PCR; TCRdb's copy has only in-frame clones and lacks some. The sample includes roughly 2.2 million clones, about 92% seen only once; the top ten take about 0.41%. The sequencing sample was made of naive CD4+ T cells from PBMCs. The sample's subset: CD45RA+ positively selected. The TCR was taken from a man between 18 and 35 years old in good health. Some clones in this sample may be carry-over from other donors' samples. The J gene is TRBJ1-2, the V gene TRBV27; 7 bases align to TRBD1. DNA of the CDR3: TGTGCCAGCACTCCCCGACAGGGTCTAAGCGGCTACACCTTC. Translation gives CASTPRQGLSGYTF.